The 5 T cell receptor beta chains presented below share a single source sample, sequenced in a study of T cells in severe cutaneous drug reactions. Bulk and single-cell libraries used iRepertoire multiplex PCR with TCR subtype-specific primers. From the multiplex PCR reads, TCRdb lists one entry per CDR3 protein and no DNA. The listing records about 21,000 distinct CDR3 sequences. The patients sequenced had a carbamazepine-induced Stevens-Johnson syndrome or toxic epidermal necrolysis reaction. Sequencing was performed on PBMCs. The receptors here all came from a human donor with toxic epidermal necrolysis, a severe cutaneous drug reaction.

The chain is built from TRBV7-9 and TRBJ2-1; TCRdb's D call of TRBD2 is untestable without DNA. Per germline, CDR1 SEHNR and CDR2 FQNEAQ (reference sequence). This CDR3 region has 18 residues. This CDR3 reads CASSTPTGGGRTYNEQFF.

This rearrangement joins TRBV28 to TRBJ1-1. Germline-derived CDR1 and CDR2 are MDHEN and SYDVKM. There are 13 residues in the CDR3. CDR3: CASSLGTNTEAFF.

The chain is built from TRBV28 and TRBJ2-5; TCRdb proposes TRBD2, but this gene call is untestable without DNA. CDR3 size: 13 residues. Germline V gene data show CDR1 as MDHEN and CDR2 as SYDVKM. This CDR3 reads CASSLAVQETQYF.

The chain links TRBV12-3 or TRBV12-4 to TRBJ2-6. CDR3 size: 16 residues. This CDR3 is CASSSGSLAGANVLTF.

The chain links TRBV27 to TRBJ2-3; TCRdb selects TRBD1, and the lack of DNA leaves this call unchecked. From germline, CDR1 is MNHEY and CDR2 SMNVEV (reference sequence). CDR3 size: 15 residues. The chain's CDR3 is CASSLFGRREDTQYF.